These 18 T cell receptor beta chains were sequenced from one sample in a study of Ad26.COV2.S vaccination and SARS-CoV-2 variants. Indicated treatment: roughly 19 received Ad26.COV2.S at low or high dose, single or two shots; several received placebo; per-sample allocation not given. Sampling occurred on day 63 after the first vaccine or placebo injection. Sequencing was performed with immunoSEQ multiplex PCR; in TCRdb, only in-frame clones are kept and a portion is missing. Of over 350,000 clones listed, approximately 91% were seen once; the top ten hold about 3.6%. Sequencing was performed on peripheral blood, taken in a trial of Ad26.COV2.S vaccine versus placebo. All receptors derive from a person between 18 and 65 years old who received the Ad26.COV2.S COVID-19 vaccine or a placebo.

This rearrangement joins TRBV6-5 to TRBJ1-2, with D unresolved. V was clipped by 3 bases and J by 5 bases, with 16 bases between them. CDR3 size: 15 residues. Germline V gene data show CDR1 as MNHEY and CDR2 as SVGAGI. DNA for the CDR3: TGTGCCAGCAGTTATAGGGCGGGCGGGTTTTATGGCTACACCTTC. Residues: CASSYRAGGFYGYTF.

The chain couples TRBV28 to TRBJ1-3, with D perhaps matching TRBD1 (5 bases). Between the trimmed V and J ends, which lost 6 bases and 6 bases, there was a span of 18 bases. Germline loops: CDR1 MDHEN, CDR2 SYDVKM. This CDR3 spans 15 amino acids. The CDR3 sequence is CASSVGGEGENTIYF. The CDR3 region has the DNA TGTGCCAGCAGCGTCGGAGGGGAAGGTGAAAACACCATATATTTT. Combining the CDR3 with reference TRBV28 and TRBJ1-3 gives the whole variable domain DVKVTQSSRYLVKRTGEKVFLECVQDMDHENMFWYRQDPGLGLRLIYFSYDVKMKEKGDIPEGYSVSREKKERFSLILESASTNQTSMYLCASSVGGEGENTIYFGEGSWLTVV.

V gene TRBV18 combines with J gene TRBJ1-1; 7 bases are shared with TRBD1. CDR1 is KGHSH and CDR2 is LQKENI in the germline V gene. The trim removed 2 bases at V and 6 bases at J, leaving 9 bases unmatched. CDR3 length: 15 amino acids. The CDR3 sequence is CASSPLDRPSPEAFF. The CDR3 DNA reads TGTGCCAGCTCACCATTGGACAGGCCTTCCCCTGAAGCTTTCTTT.

The chain employs TRBV3-1 (or the pseudogene TRBV3-2) and TRBJ2-7; 8 bases fit TRBD1. Germline V CDR1 and CDR2: LGHDT, YNNKEL (reference sequence). This CDR3 comprises 15 residues. Trimming cost V 1 base and J 2 bases; bases outside gene matches: 4. The CDR3 coding sequence is TGTGCCAGCAGCCAAGTTGGACAGGGAGCCTACGAGCAGTACTTC. It yields the protein CASSQVGQGAYEQYF.

The chain combines TRBV19 with TRBJ1-1; 11 bases line up with TRBD1. With V trimmed by 6 bases and J by 4 bases, 4 bases remained unmatched. Germline V gene lookup returns CDR1 LNHDA and CDR2 SQIVND (reference sequence). This CDR3 contains 14 residues. The CDR3 region is CASSGGTGGTEAFF. The CDR3 coding sequence is TGTGCCAGTAGCGGCGGGACAGGGGGCACTGAAGCTTTCTTT.

This rearrangement joins TRBV5-1 to TRBJ1-3; D gene unclear. CDR3 length equals 13 residues. From germline, CDR1 is SGHRS and CDR2 YFSETQ. Trimming cost V 3 bases and J 2 bases, with 6 bases left between them. The CDR3 nucleotides read TGCGCCAGCAGCTCCAATCCTGGAAACACCATATATTTT. Translating gives CASSSNPGNTIYF.

V is TRBV19 and J is TRBJ1-1; the D is unclear. Germline values: CDR1 LNHDA, CDR2 SQIVND (reference sequence). Trimming pared 5 bases from V and 1 base from J, leaving 8 bases between. This CDR3 is 13 amino acids long. CDR3 protein: CASSWAENTEAFF. In DNA, the CDR3 is TGTGCCAGTAGTTGGGCTGAGAACACTGAAGCTTTCTTT.

The chain couples TRBV4-1 to TRBJ1-3; a possible D gene is TRBD1 (5 bases). Trimming cost V 3 bases and J 3 bases, with 12 bases left between them. The CDR3 length is 15 residues. Germline lookup yields CDR1 MGHRA and CDR2 YSYEKL. The CDR3 spells CASSQTAMNGNTIYF. In nucleotides, the CDR3 is TGCGCCAGCAGCCAGACAGCTATGAATGGAAACACCATATATTTT.

This clone has just one count. In DNA form, the CDR3 reads TGCGCCAGCAGCCAAGATTGGGGGGACAGGGGCCCTACTATTACCTACGAGCAGTACTTC. It yields the protein CASSQDWGDRGPTITYEQYF. J is TRBJ2-7 and V is TRBV4-3, with 10 bases lining up with TRBD1. CDR3 length: 20 residues. Germline V lookup: CDR1 LGHNA, CDR2 YSLEER. V was clipped by 0 bases and J by 2 bases; unmatched bases: 16.

The J gene is TRBJ1-2, the V gene TRBV5-4; 10 bases line up with TRBD1. Germline lookup yields CDR1 SGHNT and CDR2 YYREEE (reference sequence). This CDR3 region has 15 residues. After removal of 3 bases from V and 1 base from J, the junction contained 3 bases not matched to a gene. The CDR3 region has the DNA TGTGCCAGCAGCTCCCGGGACAGGGGTAACTATGGCTACACCTTC. Translation: CASSSRDRGNYGYTF.

This clone has a single count. The DNA is omitted, as the CDR3 cannot be located on it reliably, and the CDR3 follows TCRdb's listing. J is TRBJ2-2 and V is TRBV27; the table's D call TRBD2 went unverified against the DNA. Germline V gene sequence: CDR1 MNHEY, CDR2 SMNVEV (reference sequence). The CDR3 sequence runs 12 residues, both termini included. This CDR3 reads CASSFGAGELFF.

The chain carries TRBV10-1 and TRBJ1-5, with D perhaps matching TRBD1 (6 bases). Trimming took 7 bases from V and 0 from J, leaving 13 bases between them. This CDR3 has 15 amino acids. Germline loops: CDR1 WNHNN, CDR2 SYGVQD (reference sequence). The CDR3 loop reads CASTDRWNSNQPQHF. The CDR3 DNA follows: TGCGCCAGCACAGACAGGTGGAATAGCAATCAGCCCCAGCATTTT.

This clone was found a few times. The gene calls are TRBV7-9 and TRBJ2-7; TRBD1 matches 10 bases. The germline V gene has CDR1 SEHNR and CDR2 FQNEAQ (reference sequence). This CDR3 contains 16 residues. Losses at the gene ends were 2 bases for V and 2 bases for J; bases not matched to a gene: 6. In DNA, the CDR3 is TGTGCCAGCAGCTTAATCGCCGGGACAGGGGCCTACGAGCAGTACTTC. Translation gives CASSLIAGTGAYEQYF.

The chain is built from TRBV14 and TRBJ1-2; 7 positions agree with TRBD1. The CDR3 has 14 residues. The germline gives CDR1 SGHDN, CDR2 FVKESK. With V trimmed by 5 bases and J by 4 bases, 7 bases remained unmatched. The CDR3 loop reads CASSGTTGTYGYTF. CDR3 nucleotides: TGTGCCAGCAGCGGAACGACAGGGACCTATGGCTACACCTTC.

Note on this clone: At the DNA level, this CDR3 is encoded by other sequences in the same sample as well. The chain joins TRBV11-2 to TRBJ2-5; no clear D. The V end lost 3 bases, the J end lost 4 bases, and 3 bases lay between the germline ends. Germline CDR1 is SGHAT and CDR2 is FQNNGV. The CDR3 loop spans 11 amino acids. CDR3 region: CASSFRETQYF. For the CDR3, the DNA is TGTGCCAGCAGCTTTAGAGAGACCCAGTACTTC.

The chain couples TRBV15 to TRBJ1-2; D ambiguous. CDR1 and CDR2 (germline): LNHNV, YYDKDF (reference sequence). V gave up 1 base and J gave up 3 bases, with 6 bases separating them. The CDR3 contains 13 residues. The CDR3 nucleotides read TGTGCCACCAGCAGAGGTGGTGACTATGGCTACACCTTC. Amino acid sequence: CATSRGGDYGYTF.

The V call is TRBV5-5, the J call TRBJ1-1; the D is unclear. The V gene lost 5 bases and the J gene lost 11 bases, with 19 bases spanning the gap. The V gene's germline CDR1 is SGHKS and CDR2 YYEKEE (reference sequence). This CDR3 spans 13 amino acids. The CDR3 region has the DNA TGTGCCAGCAGTCCATCCTCGTGGGGTGCCGCTTTCTTT. It is translated as CASSPSSWGAAFF.

This clone has only a few counts. This rearrangement joins TRBV27 to TRBJ1-2; 10 bases agree with TRBD1. Germline V lookup: CDR1 MNHEY, CDR2 SMNVEV (reference sequence). The CDR3 is 16 amino acids. V shed 2 bases, J shed 0 bases, and the junction held 3 bases outside the gene matches. The CDR3: CASSLTGQGPNYGYTF. In DNA, the CDR3 is TGTGCCAGCAGTTTAACGGGACAGGGGCCTAACTATGGCTACACCTTC.